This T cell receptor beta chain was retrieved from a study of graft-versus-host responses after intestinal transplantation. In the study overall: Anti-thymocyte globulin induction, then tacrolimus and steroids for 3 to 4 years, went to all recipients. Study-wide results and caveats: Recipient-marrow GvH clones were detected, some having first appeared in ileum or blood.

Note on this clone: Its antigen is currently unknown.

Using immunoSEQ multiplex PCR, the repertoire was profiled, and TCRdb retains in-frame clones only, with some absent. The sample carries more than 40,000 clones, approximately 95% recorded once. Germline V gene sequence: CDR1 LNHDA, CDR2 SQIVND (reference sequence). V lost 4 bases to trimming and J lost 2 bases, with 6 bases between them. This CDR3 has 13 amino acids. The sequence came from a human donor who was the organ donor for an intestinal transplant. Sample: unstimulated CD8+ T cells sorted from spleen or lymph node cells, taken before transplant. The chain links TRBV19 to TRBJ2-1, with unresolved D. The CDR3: CASSTTPYNEQFF. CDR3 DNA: TGTGCCAGTAGTACGACTCCCTACAATGAGCAGTTCTTC. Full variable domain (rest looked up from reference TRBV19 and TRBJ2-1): DGGITQSPKYLFRKEGQNVTLSCEQNLNHDAMYWYRQDPGQGLRLIYYSQIVNDFQKGDIAEGYSVSREKKESFPLTVTSAQKNPTAFYLCASSTTPYNEQFFGPGTRLTVL.